The 20 T cell receptor beta chains listed next were all sequenced from one sample in a study of blood T cell repertoires in COVID-19. Clones were sequenced by immunoSEQ multiplex PCR, and TCRdb holds only the in-frame ones, with some missing. The table has about 70,000 clones, about 70% seen once; the top ten hold 25% to 30%. The sequenced sample consisted of peripheral blood. These receptors were taken from an elderly woman with active or convalescent COVID-19.

This clone was seen once. This chain links TRBV12-3 or TRBV12-4 with TRBJ2-5; 9 bases align to TRBD1. Losses at the gene ends were 7 bases for V and 4 bases for J; bases not matched to a gene: 4. The CDR3 has 13 residues. The DNA for the CDR3 is TGTGCCAGCAAAGACAGGGGGAGAGAGACCCAGTACTTC. It encodes CASKDRGRETQYF.

This sequence joins TRBV29-1 and TRBJ1-1; D may be TRBD1 (5 bases). Trimming removed 5 bases from V and 7 bases from J, with 17 bases in between. CDR3 length equals 13 residues. Germline values: CDR1 SQVTM, CDR2 ANQGSEA. The CDR3 loop is CSVPPRVYGEAFF. The CDR3 DNA reads as TGCAGCGTTCCCCCCAGGGTGTACGGTGAAGCTTTCTTT.

The CDR3 DNA reads TGTGCCTGGAGTGTAGCTACAGCTAATTCACCCCTCCACTTT. Protein product: CAWSVATANSPLHF. The genes are TRBV30 and TRBJ1-6, with D unresolved. V lost 0 bases to trimming and J lost 6 bases, with 9 bases between them. This CDR3 comprises 14 residues. The V gene's germline CDR1 is GTSNPN and CDR2 SVGIG (reference sequence).

V and J are TRBV11-2 and TRBJ1-6, with D possibly being TRBD1 (6 bases). The CDR3 spans 14 residues. V lost 1 base, J lost 10 bases, and 11 bases lay in between. Germline assignment: CDR1 SGHAT and CDR2 FQNNGV. The CDR3 region is CASSLVGAQSPLHF. The CDR3 nucleotides are TGTGCCAGCAGCTTAGTGGGGGCACAGTCACCCCTCCACTTT. The variable domain in full, completed from reference TRBV11-2 and TRBJ1-6, reads EAGVAQSPRYKIIEKRQSVAFWCNPISGHATLYWYQQILGQGPKLLIQFQNNGVVDDSQLPKDRFSAERLKGVDSTLKIQPAKLEDSAVYLCASSLVGAQSPLHFGNGTRLTVT.

The chain carries TRBV3-1 (or the pseudogene TRBV3-2) and TRBJ1-6; D unclear. This CDR3 comprises 13 residues. CDR1 is LGHDT, CDR2 YNNKEL, per germline (reference sequence). Trimming took 4 bases from V and 7 from J, leaving 8 bases between them. The CDR3 here is CASSPTRNSPLHF. DNA for the CDR3: TGTGCCAGCAGCCCGACAAGGAATTCACCCCTCCACTTT.

This chain joins TRBV7-2 and TRBJ1-6; a possible D gene is TRBD1 (6 bases). Trimming stripped 5 bases from V and 8 bases from J, with 16 bases between. The germline V gene has CDR1 SGHTA and CDR2 FQGNSA. There are 15 residues in the CDR3. The DNA for the CDR3 is TGTGCCAGCAGCCCCAGACTGGGGGCGTATTCACCCCTCCACTTT. Translation: CASSPRLGAYSPLHF.

The chain recombines TRBV30 with TRBJ1-6; D remains ambiguous. This CDR3 region has 13 residues. CDR1 GTSNPN and CDR2 SVGIG come from the germline V gene (reference sequence). V gave up 4 bases and J gave up 7 bases, with 11 bases separating them. CDR3 sequence (DNA): TGTGCCTGGACCCACGGAGAGAATTCACCCCTCCACTTT. The encoded protein is CAWTHGENSPLHF.

The chain employs TRBV7-8 and TRBJ1-4; 7 bases are a match to TRBD1. With V trimmed by 4 bases and J by 6 bases, 11 bases remained unmatched. CDR1 and CDR2 (germline): SGHVS, FQNEAQ. There are 16 residues in the CDR3. The CDR3 loop is CASSSPTGYPDEKLFF. For the CDR3, the DNA is TGTGCCAGCAGCTCACCGACAGGGTATCCGGATGAAAAACTGTTTTTT.

The chain has TRBV27 and TRBJ2-1, with 7 bases that match TRBD2. The CDR3 loop spans 14 amino acids. Germline assignment: CDR1 MNHEY and CDR2 SMNVEV (reference sequence). V gave up 4 bases and J gave up 8 bases; unmatched junction bases: 8. Here the CDR3 reads CASSWWGGWDEQFF. CDR3 coding DNA: TGTGCCAGCAGTTGGTGGGGGGGTTGGGATGAGCAGTTCTTC.

The chain combines TRBV6-5 with TRBJ2-7, with 7 bases aligning to TRBD2. The CDR3 runs to 14 residues. Losses at the gene ends were 6 bases for V and 6 bases for J; bases not matched to a gene: 11. The germline V gene encodes CDR1 MNHEY and CDR2 SVGAGI. CDR3 in DNA: TGTGCCAGCAGCCCCTGGGGGGGTTCCGGCGAGCAGTACTTC. Translation: CASSPWGGSGEQYF.

This chain connects TRBV29-1 to TRBJ2-3; perhaps TRBD2 as D (5 bases). Between the trimmed V and J ends, which lost 5 bases and 4 bases, there was a span of 13 bases. This CDR3 is built from 13 residues. Germline V gives CDR1 SQVTM, CDR2 ANQGSEA. The CDR3 bases are TGCAGCGTTCCGAGTCCCGGGGCAGATACGCAGTATTTT. It encodes CSVPSPGADTQYF.

The chain has TRBV7-9 and TRBJ2-5; D is unclear. The germline V gene encodes CDR1 SEHNR and CDR2 FQNEAQ (reference sequence). Between the trimmed V and J ends, which lost 5 bases and 5 bases, there was a span of 9 bases. The CDR3 is 12 amino acids. The chain's CDR3 is CASSRGGETQYF. In DNA, the CDR3 is TGTGCCAGCAGCCGAGGTGGGGAGACCCAGTACTTC.

The rearrangement joins TRBV7-2 to TRBJ2-5, with D possibly matching TRBD1 (5 bases). Germline loops: CDR1 SGHTA, CDR2 FQGNSA. This CDR3 comprises 13 residues. V was shortened by 5 bases and J by 4 bases, with 11 bases between the two germline ends. The chain's CDR3 is CASSTTRVETQYF. The CDR3 nucleotides are TGTGCCAGCAGCACTACCAGGGTAGAGACCCAGTACTTC.

The chain recombines TRBV7-9 with TRBJ2-7; the D is unclear. The CDR3 is made up of 12 amino acids. V gave up 5 bases and J gave up 3 bases, with 8 bases separating them. Germline assignment: CDR1 SEHNR and CDR2 FQNEAQ (reference sequence). The CDR3 is CASSAMIYEQYF. The CDR3 region has the DNA TGTGCCAGCAGCGCTATGATCTACGAGCAGTACTTC.

The J gene is TRBJ2-7, the V gene TRBV11-2; 8 bases agree with TRBD1. The V and J ends lost 5 bases and 3 bases, in that order; junction bases with no gene match: 6. The germline V gene encodes CDR1 SGHAT and CDR2 FQNNGV. The CDR3 length is 14 residues. CDR3 coding DNA: TGTGCCAGCAGCCCAAACAGGGGGATCTACGAGCAGTACTTC. As protein: CASSPNRGIYEQYF.

The chain is built from TRBV6-5 and TRBJ1-6; 8 nucleotides agree with TRBD1. The CDR3 length is 12 residues. V dropped 9 bases and J dropped 13; count of bases not matched to a gene: 8. Germline lookup yields CDR1 MNHEY and CDR2 SVGAGI. CDR3 sequence (DNA): TGTGCCAGTCAGGACAGGGCCGATCCCCTCCACTTT. Translating gives CASQDRADPLHF.

V usage is TRBV11-2 and J usage is TRBJ2-1; tentatively, D is TRBD2 (7 bases). This CDR3 is 16 amino acids long. Germline V gene lookup returns CDR1 SGHAT and CDR2 FQNNGV. Trimming removed 1 base at V and 5 bases at J, with 15 bases between. The CDR3 DNA reads TGTGCCAGCAGCTTAGTGTGGGGGGGCCCGGACAATGAGCAGTTCTTC. It translates to CASSLVWGGPDNEQFF.

V and J are TRBV3-1 (or the pseudogene TRBV3-2) and TRBJ2-5, with D possibly TRBD2 on 5 matching bases. From germline, CDR1 is LGHDT and CDR2 YNNKEL (reference sequence). Trimming stripped 3 bases from V and 5 bases from J, with 16 bases between. The CDR3 is 15 residues long. CDR3 protein: CASSHKTGLQETQYF. In nucleotides, the CDR3 is TGTGCCAGCAGCCATAAGACCGGACTTCAGGAGACCCAGTACTTC.

V is TRBV18 and J is TRBJ1-5; 8 bases are shared with TRBD1. Germline lookup yields CDR1 KGHSH and CDR2 LQKENI. The length of the CDR3 is 17 residues. V lost 0 bases, J lost 1 base, and 5 bases stayed unmatched. CDR3: CASSPPPDRVSNQPQHF. The CDR3 region has the DNA TGTGCCAGCTCACCACCTCCGGACAGGGTAAGCAATCAGCCCCAGCATTTT.

V gene TRBV2 combines with J gene TRBJ1-1; D possibly corresponds to TRBD1 (6 bases). Per germline, CDR1 SNHLY and CDR2 FYNNEI. Trimming took off 9 bases at V and 5 bases at J, with 22 bases between the two ends. This CDR3 is built from 15 residues. CDR3 loop: CASHRAVSGGTEAFF. The CDR3 region has the DNA TGTGCCAGTCACAGGGCTGTTTCGGGGGGAACTGAAGCTTTCTTT.